Listed below are T cell receptor beta chains from one sample, sequenced in a study of metastatic and nonmetastatic thyroid tumors. TCRdb re-analyzed the PCR reads through MiXCR. This table holds about 35,000 clones, 18% found once. The sequenced material came from blood. These receptors were collected from a male donor with papillary thyroid cancer or a benign thyroid nodule (not recorded which). Some clones in this sample may be carry-over from other donors' samples. The CDR3 runs from the conserved cysteine through the conserved F or W. The order of the fields is CDR3 DNA, CDR3 protein, D gene, clone size, J gene, V gene. A D gene is named only where the DNA matches it firmly. Where a row states a size, it is once, few, many or the class of an expanded clone; other rows omit it.

CDR3 DNA: TGTGCTAGCAGTTCCGGGACAGGGCTGAACTATGGCTACACCTTC
CDR3 protein: CASSSGTGLNYGYTF
D gene: TRBD1
clone size: NA
J gene: TRBJ1-2
V gene: TRBV6-5

CDR3 DNA: TGTGCCAGCAGTGAAGACCGGGACAGGGAGTATCAGACCCAGTACTTC
CDR3 protein: CASSEDRDREYQTQYF
D gene: TRBD1
clone size: many
J gene: TRBJ2-5
V gene: TRBV6-1

CDR3 DNA: TGTGCCAGCAGCTTCACTAGCGGGAGTGGCAACGAGCAGTACTTC
CDR3 protein: CASSFTSGSGNEQYF
D gene: TRBD2
clone size: many
J gene: TRBJ2-7
V gene: TRBV2

CDR3 DNA: TGCGCCAGCAGCCTCTCCGCTGTTTGGTTCAATGAGCAGTTCTTC
CDR3 protein: CASSLSAVWFNEQFF
D gene: NA
clone size: once
J gene: TRBJ2-1
V gene: TRBV5-1

CDR3 DNA: TGTGCCAGCAGTGAAGCGCGGCAGGGCAGAGATACGCAGTATTTT
CDR3 protein: CASSEARQGRDTQYF
D gene: NA
clone size: many
J gene: TRBJ2-3
V gene: TRBV6-1

CDR3 DNA: TGTGCCAGCACCTCCCGTCTGGGGGATGAGCAGTTCTTC
CDR3 protein: CASTSRLGDEQFF
D gene: NA
clone size: NA
J gene: TRBJ2-1
V gene: TRBV6-1

CDR3 DNA: TGTGCCAGCAACTCTGGAGGGGCCCGCTATGGCTACACCTTC
CDR3 protein: CASNSGGARYGYTF
D gene: NA
clone size: medium-sized
J gene: TRBJ1-2
V gene: TRBV12-3/TRBV12-4

CDR3 DNA: TGCAGCGTTGGGGGTAGCGGGATGTTCTACAATGAGCAGTTCTTC
CDR3 protein: CSVGGSGMFYNEQFF
D gene: TRBD2
clone size: many
J gene: TRBJ2-1
V gene: TRBV29-1

CDR3 DNA: TGTGCCAGCAGCTATCGAAGGACTAGCGGGAGGGCTAATGAGCAGTTCTTC
CDR3 protein: CASSYRRTSGRANEQFF
D gene: TRBD2
clone size: many
J gene: TRBJ2-1
V gene: TRBV6-5

CDR3 DNA: TGCGCCAGCAGCCACCCACAAAGTTACGGGCAGAACGAGCAGTACTTC
CDR3 protein: CASSHPQSYGQNEQYF
D gene: NA
clone size: many
J gene: TRBJ2-7
V gene: TRBV4-1

CDR3 DNA: TGTGCCAGCAGCTTAGCGGCCCTATACAACACAGATACGCAGTATTTT
CDR3 protein: CASSLAALYNTDTQYF
D gene: NA
clone size: many
J gene: TRBJ2-3
V gene: TRBV7-2

CDR3 DNA: TGTGCCTGGAGTTCGGGGGCGGAGACCCAGTACTTC
CDR3 protein: CAWSSGAETQYF
D gene: NA
clone size: many
J gene: TRBJ2-5
V gene: TRBV30